Below are 12 T cell receptor beta chains sequenced from a single sample in a study of blood T cell repertoires in COVID-19. The table came from immunoSEQ multiplex PCR; TCRdb's copy has only in-frame clones and leaves some out. The sample records 250,000 to 300,000 clones, approximately 86% being singletons. Sample: peripheral blood. The receptors shown here come from a woman in her 70s with COVID-19, enrolled during active disease.

This rearrangement joins TRBV19 to TRBJ1-2; 11 bases align to TRBD1. This CDR3 region has 16 residues. CDR1 is LNHDA and CDR2 is SQIVND in the germline V gene (reference sequence). Trimming removed 6 bases from V and 5 bases from J; junction bases left unmatched: 11. CDR3 bases: TGTGCCAGTAGCCCGACCGGACAGGGGGCTCTTTATGGCTACACCTTC. Translated, it gives CASSPTGQGALYGYTF. Supplemented by reference TRBV19 and TRBJ1-2, the full variable domain reads DGGITQSPKYLFRKEGQNVTLSCEQNLNHDAMYWYRQDPGQGLRLIYYSQIVNDFQKGDIAEGYSVSREKKESFPLTVTSAQKNPTAFYLCASSPTGQGALYGYTFGSGTRLTVV.

This chain uses TRBV7-2 with TRBJ1-5; unclear D gene. Germline assignment: CDR1 SGHTA and CDR2 FQGNSA. Trimming took 1 base from V and 2 from J, leaving 12 bases between them. CDR3 length: 16 amino acids. The CDR3 here is CASSLEVGGGNQPQHF. For the CDR3, the DNA is TGTGCCAGCAGCTTAGAGGTAGGAGGAGGCAATCAGCCCCAGCATTTT.

The chain employs TRBV3-1 (or the pseudogene TRBV3-2) and TRBJ2-7, with D perhaps matching TRBD2 (5 bases). The CDR3 is made up of 15 amino acids. Trimming took off 2 bases at V and 4 bases at J, with 15 bases between the two ends. Germline V CDR1 and CDR2: LGHDT, YNNKEL (reference sequence). Here the CDR3 DNA reads TGTGCCAGCAGCCAAAGGTCCCTAGACTATTACGAGCAGTACTTC. Amino acids: CASSQRSLDYYEQYF.

V is TRBV9 and J is TRBJ1-1; D remains ambiguous. Per the germline V gene, CDR1 is SGDLS and CDR2 is YYNGEE. V lost 1 base and J lost 4, with 11 bases in between. The CDR3 runs 14 residues. In DNA form, the CDR3 reads TGTGCCAGCAGCGTAAGAGTTTCGAGCACTGAAGCTTTCTTT. This encodes CASSVRVSSTEAFF.

CDR3 sequence: CASKPSGASGNQPQHF. CDR3 DNA sequence: TGTGCCAGTAAACCCAGCGGGGCTTCGGGCAATCAGCCCCAGCATTTT. This sequence joins TRBV19 and TRBJ1-5; a weak D match, TRBD1 (5 bases). The CDR3 length is 16 residues. Trimming removed 7 bases from V and 2 bases from J, with 18 bases in between. Per the germline V gene, CDR1 is LNHDA and CDR2 is SQIVND (reference sequence).

The genes are TRBV7-6 and TRBJ2-2; 11 nucleotides align to TRBD2. Per the germline V gene, CDR1 is SGHVS and CDR2 is FNYEAQ. The CDR3 covers 17 residues. Germline trimming cut 1 base from V and 3 bases from J; bases unmatched to any gene: 4. The CDR3 loop is CASSLELAGAYTGELFF. The CDR3 DNA reads as TGTGCCAGCAGCTTAGAACTAGCGGGGGCCTACACCGGGGAGCTGTTTTTT.

V gene TRBV24-1 combines with J gene TRBJ2-5; D may be TRBD1 (5 bases). V lost 6 bases and J lost 4, with 17 bases in between. CDR3 length equals 15 residues. Germline V gives CDR1 KGHDR, CDR2 SFDVKD. The CDR3 protein is CATSFLGSQGETQYF. CDR3 in DNA: TGTGCCACCAGTTTCTTGGGATCTCAGGGAGAGACCCAGTACTTC.

The gene calls are TRBV10-3 and TRBJ2-5; 14 bases align to TRBD2. V shed 4 bases, J shed 4 bases, and the junction held 2 bases outside the gene matches. From germline, CDR1 is ENHRY and CDR2 SYGVKD. CDR3 size: 15 residues. This CDR3 reads CAISGGLAGVETQYF. The CDR3 DNA reads TGTGCCATCAGTGGGGGACTAGCGGGGGTAGAGACCCAGTACTTC.

The chain combines TRBV30 with TRBJ2-2; TRBD1 matches 8 bases. The germline gives CDR1 GTSNPN, CDR2 SVGIG (reference sequence). Losses at the gene ends were 5 bases for V and 5 bases for J; bases not matched to a gene: 13. The CDR3 spans 16 residues. Here the CDR3 reads CAWSPTGTGFTGELFF. The CDR3 nucleotides read TGTGCCTGGTCTCCTACCGGGACAGGTTTTACCGGGGAGCTGTTTTTT.

This clone was recorded a few times. The chain uses TRBV7-2 and TRBJ2-5, with 7 positions matching TRBD2. CDR3 length equals 16 residues. Germline V gene lookup returns CDR1 SGHTA and CDR2 FQGNSA. V shed 2 bases, J shed 5 bases, and the junction held 11 bases outside the gene matches. CDR3 sequence (DNA): TGTGCCAGCAGCTTAAACCCTTATGGGCGGGGGGAGACCCAGTACTTC. Residues: CASSLNPYGRGETQYF.

The chain recombines TRBV4-2 with TRBJ2-3; 7 nucleotides match TRBD1. Losses at the gene ends were 2 bases for V and 1 base for J; bases not matched to a gene: 3. The CDR3 contains 15 residues. Germline-derived CDR1 and CDR2 are LGHNA and YNFKEQ. The CDR3 loop reads CASSQTGTGTDTQYF. CDR3 bases: TGTGCCAGCAGCCAAACAGGGACAGGCACAGATACGCAGTATTTT.

The rearrangement links TRBV4-1 to TRBJ1-5; D may be TRBD1 (6 bases). Germline V gene data show CDR1 as MGHRA and CDR2 as YSYEKL. The CDR3 runs to 15 residues. V lost 1 base to trimming and J lost 7 bases, with 14 bases between them. For the CDR3, the DNA is TGCGCCAGCAGCCAAGGAAACACCAGGGGACAGCCCCAGCATTTT. Translating it yields CASSQGNTRGQPQHF.